What follows are 14 T cell receptor beta chains derived from one specimen sequenced in a study of blood T cell repertoires in COVID-19. The method was immunoSEQ multiplex PCR; TCRdb's version includes in-frame clones alone and lacks a portion of them. The sample shows approximately 670,000 clones, 90% of them seen only once. Sequencing input: peripheral blood. These receptors originate from a woman between 18 and 30 years old with acute or convalescent COVID-19.

Notes on this clone: Other DNA sequences in this specimen translate into the identical CDR3. The chain recombines TRBV3-1 (or the pseudogene TRBV3-2) with TRBJ1-1; D is unresolved. Germline CDR1 is LGHDT and CDR2 is YNNKEL (reference sequence). Trimming left V 4 bases short and J 2 bases short, with 8 bases between. The CDR3 spans 13 residues. The CDR3, as DNA: TGTGCCAGCAGCCCGCAGGTTAACACTGAAGCTTTCTTT. It codes for CASSPQVNTEAFF.

The rearrangement links TRBV12-5 to TRBJ1-1; D gene ambiguous. The CDR3 totals 16 residues. The V and J ends lost 0 bases and 1 base respectively, with 12 bases between them. Germline CDR1 and CDR2: LGHNT and FRNRAP. CDR3 protein: CASGLVLREENTEAFF. In DNA form, the CDR3 reads TGTGCTAGTGGTTTGGTACTGAGGGAGGAGAACACTGAAGCTTTCTTT.

This chain links TRBV6-5 with TRBJ2-7; D not resolved. This CDR3 is built from 13 residues. Germline CDR1 MNHEY, CDR2 SVGAGI. V dropped 8 bases and J dropped 0 bases, with 11 bases sitting between them. CDR3 in amino acids: CASAYASSYEQYF. The CDR3, as DNA: TGTGCCAGCGCTTACGCGTCCTCCTACGAGCAGTACTTC.

The V gene is TRBV13, the J gene TRBJ2-2; D is undetermined. V was clipped by 1 base and J by 1 base, with 7 bases between them. CDR3 length equals 15 residues. Germline V gene data show CDR1 as PRHDT and CDR2 as FYEKMQ (reference sequence). CDR3 sequence reads: CASSLEPRNTGELFF. The CDR3 DNA is TGTGCCAGCAGCTTAGAACCCAGGAACACCGGGGAGCTGTTTTTT.

The chain employs TRBV30 and TRBJ1-1; possibly TRBD1 for D (5 bases). With 2 bases removed from V and 8 bases from J, the gap between germline ends came to 9 bases. Germline-derived CDR1 and CDR2 are GTSNPN and SVGIG (reference sequence). The CDR3 is 11 residues long. CDR3 region: CAWSRPGEAFF. CDR3 coding DNA: TGTGCCTGGAGTAGGCCAGGGGAAGCTTTCTTT.

The V call is TRBV6-5, the J call TRBJ1-2; 8 nucleotides agree with TRBD1. V lost 6 bases, J lost 1 base, and 4 bases stayed unmatched. Germline loops: CDR1 MNHEY, CDR2 SVGAGI. The CDR3 has 14 residues. CDR3 sequence reads: CASSPTGDNYGYTF. The DNA for the CDR3 is TGTGCCAGCAGCCCGACAGGGGATAACTATGGCTACACCTTC.

As for this clone: Other DNA sequences in the same sample also yield this CDR3. The chain combines TRBV3-1 (or the pseudogene TRBV3-2) with TRBJ1-3; D gene ambiguous. Trimming took 4 bases from V and 0 from J, leaving 4 bases between them. The length of the CDR3 is 13 residues. Germline V lookup: CDR1 LGHDT, CDR2 YNNKEL (reference sequence). The CDR3 nucleotides read TGTGCCAGCAGCCCTCTCTCTGGAAACACCATATATTTT. This sequence encodes CASSPLSGNTIYF.

The chain couples TRBV24-1 to TRBJ1-5, with 7 bases identical to TRBD1. CDR3 length: 16 residues. In germline, CDR1 is KGHDR, CDR2 SFDVKD. J was trimmed by 0 bases and V by 3 bases; bases with no gene match: 4. Here the CDR3 DNA reads TGTGCCACCAGTGATAAGGACAGGTATAGCAATCAGCCCCAGCATTTT. Protein: CATSDKDRYSNQPQHF.

The chain employs TRBV7-2 and TRBJ2-1; D unclear. Germline V CDR1 and CDR2: SGHTA, FQGNSA. The length of the CDR3 is 10 residues. V shed 2 bases and J shed 9 bases, with 2 bases lying between them. This CDR3 is CASSLREQFF. The DNA for the CDR3 is TGTGCCAGCAGCTTACGTGAGCAGTTCTTC.

The rearrangement joins TRBV18 to TRBJ1-2; D gene uncertain. With 5 bases removed from V and 4 bases from J, the gap between germline ends came to 11 bases. Germline CDR1 reads KGHSH; CDR2 reads LQKENI. There are 13 residues in the CDR3. CDR3 sequence reads: CASSSQLSYGYTF. DNA of the CDR3: TGTGCCAGCTCATCACAGCTTTCCTATGGCTACACCTTC.

The rearrangement joins TRBV7-3 to TRBJ1-1; 8 bases are a match to TRBD1. The CDR3 runs 14 residues. From germline, CDR1 is SGHTA and CDR2 FQGTGA. After removal of 6 bases from V and 11 bases from J, the junction contained 14 bases not matched to a gene. Written as DNA, the CDR3 is TGTGCCAGCAGGCCTGACAGGGGACTCGGATCGGCTTTCTTT. This encodes CASRPDRGLGSAFF.

This clone was counted a few times. The identical CDR3 is also encoded by other nucleotide sequences in the sample. CDR3 loop: CASSYLRTGGSYGYTF. Here the CDR3 DNA reads TGTGCCAGCAGTTACCTCCGGACAGGGGGCTCCTATGGCTACACCTTC. V is TRBV6-5 and J is TRBJ1-2, with TRBD1 matching over 11 bases. The CDR3 has 16 amino acids. Germline CDR1 reads MNHEY; CDR2 reads SVGAGI. J was trimmed by 4 bases and V by 2 bases; bases with no gene match: 6.

The rearrangement uses TRBV4-1 and TRBJ2-2; D remains ambiguous. CDR3 length: 17 residues. Trimming removed 3 bases from V and 0 bases from J, with 14 bases in between. Germline CDR1 MGHRA, CDR2 YSYEKL. CDR3 in DNA: TGCGCCAGCAGCCAGGCCCCCGGCCAGGCGAACACCGGGGAGCTGTTTTTT. Protein sequence: CASSQAPGQANTGELFF.

The rearrangement links TRBV20-1 to TRBJ1-5; 8 positions agree with TRBD1. V dropped 3 bases and J dropped 7; count of bases not matched to a gene: 5. This CDR3 is 13 amino acids long. In germline, CDR1 is DFQATT, CDR2 SNEGSKA (reference sequence). The CDR3 DNA reads as TGCAGTGCTAGTCAGGGGGCAGGGCAGCCCCAGCATTTT. This translates into CSASQGAGQPQHF.